The 5 T cell receptor beta chains below all came from one sample that was sequenced in a study of T cell clusters in autoimmune cytopenias. One tube held mixed TRB-A and TRB-B primer pools for touch-down PCR. TCRdb reworked the multiplex PCR reads into one entry per CDR3 protein, no DNA. In all, the sample yields several thousand distinct CDR3 sequences. Approximately 40,000 genome equivalents of blood DNA were amplified for TRB. The sample was peripheral blood. The receptors stem from a human donor with an autoimmune cytopenia or autoimmune hepatitis (not recorded which).

This clonotype is classed as medium-sized by frequency. The chain recombines TRBV19 with TRBJ2-5; the D call from TCRdb, TRBD1, cannot be confirmed without DNA. The germline CDR1 and CDR2 sequences are LNHDA and SQIVND (reference sequence). CDR3 length: 18 residues. CDR3 sequence reads: CASSILTGSPGLKETQYF.

CDR3 protein: CASRKPSQGAHTEAFF. The genes are TRBV19 and TRBJ1-1; TCRdb's D gene call, TRBD1, goes unchecked for lack of DNA. The CDR3 has 16 amino acids. Germline-derived CDR1 and CDR2 are LNHDA and SQIVND (reference sequence).

This clonotype is labeled medium-sized (0.01 to 0.1%) based on frequency. This chain joins TRBV29-1 and TRBJ1-2; TCRdb names TRBD1, which stays unverified in the absence of DNA. Germline CDR1 is SQVTM and CDR2 is ANQGSEA. This CDR3 region has 12 residues. The CDR3 spells CSGGQTNYGYTF.

The CDR3 here is CASSRTGLNEKLFF. The chain has TRBV6-5 and TRBJ1-4; lacking DNA, the TRBD1 call made by TCRdb goes unchecked. The CDR3 is made up of 14 amino acids. From germline, CDR1 is MNHEY and CDR2 SVGAGI.

This chain joins TRBV5-1 and TRBJ2-5; the TCRdb call, TRBD1, lacks DNA for checking. Germline lookup yields CDR1 SGHRS and CDR2 YFSETQ. This CDR3 contains 15 residues. CDR3 sequence: CASSLAGGAGETQYF.